This TCR beta chain is drawn from a study of blood T cell repertoires in COVID-19. Across the whole study: Nucleic acid was either cDNA or gDNA, and it came from T cells, B-cell-depleted T cells, or PBMCs.

Per the original methods: Estimated nucleated cell counts came from reference gene primer amplification. Assay used: immunoSEQ multiplex PCR; TCRdb lists only in-frame clones, some missing. That table gives V, J and clone size, and the DNA gave D and trimming. The sample carries fewer than 140,000 clones, roughly four fifths recorded once. The CDR3 is 13 amino acids. V lost 2 bases, J lost 7 bases, and 11 bases lay in between. Germline lookup yields CDR1 SGHNT and CDR2 YENEEA. Patients at the Seattle site were enrolled during active infection and followed longitudinally. Sequencing was done on a sample of peripheral blood. This rearrangement joins TRBV11-3 to TRBJ1-1, with TRBD1 as a possible D gene (5 bases). The sequence was obtained from a man older than 75 with COVID-19, enrolled during active disease. The CDR3 bases are TGTGCCAGCAGCTTACGGGGGGTCGGTGAAGCTTTCTTT. It translates to CASSLRGVGEAFF. Full variable domain (missing parts from reference TRBV11-3 and TRBJ1-1): EAGVVQSPRYKIIEKKQPVAFWCNPISGHNTLYWYLQNLGQGPELLIRYENEEAVDDSQLPKDRFSAERLKGVDSTLKIQPAELGDSAVYLCASSLRGVGEAFFGQGTRLTVV.